These T cell receptor beta chains were read from a single sample in a study of blood T cell repertoires in COVID-19. Produced via immunoSEQ multiplex PCR; TCRdb's table is partial and in-frame only. The sample carries 200,000 to 250,000 clones, roughly nine tenths recorded once. The material sequenced was peripheral blood. These receptors were collected from a woman aged 50 to 65 with acute or convalescent COVID-19. CDR3s leave out the opening cysteine and the closing phenylalanine or tryptophan. Each record gives: CDR3 length, J gene, V gene, D gene, CDR3 protein. The D gene is left open where the match is weak.

12,TRBJ1-2,TRBV19,TRBD1,ASTPTGGGHGYT
14,TRBJ1-4,TRBV7-9,-,ASSSLRDGTNEKLF
12,TRBJ1-1,TRBV5-4,TRBD1,ASSWGTANTEAF
13,TRBJ2-7,TRBV6-5,TRBD1,ASSFYRQGAEEQY
11,TRBJ1-1,TRBV19,TRBD1,ASSIRRDSEAF
15,TRBJ1-5,TRBV5-5,TRBD1,ASSPQGAGISNQPQH
18,TRBJ2-4,TRBV15,TRBD1,ATSRWTNEGARFSKNIQY
12,TRBJ1-4,TRBV3-1/TRBV3-2,TRBD1,ASSRGQGNEKLF
10,TRBJ1-2,TRBV27,TRBD1,ASSPTGDGYT
13,TRBJ1-4,TRBV6-1,TRBD1,ASSELSGGNEKLF
11,TRBJ1-2,TRBV27,TRBD1,ASSLSWTGEYT
12,TRBJ1-1,TRBV7-9,-,ASSLASGFTEAF
11,TRBJ2-5,TRBV25-1,-,ASREGRQETQY
11,TRBJ2-7,TRBV6-4,-,ASSEGPNRKQY
15,TRBJ2-2,TRBV3-1/TRBV3-2,TRBD2,ASSQEIAGGRTGELF
11,TRBJ1-2,TRBV4-2,-,ASSQDPGNGYT
15,TRBJ2-1,TRBV5-4,TRBD2,ASSWDYSGGSYNEQF
12,TRBJ2-7,TRBV7-2,TRBD2,ASSVMGGSHEQY
11,TRBJ1-6,TRBV19,TRBD1,ASSTPGGSPLH
13,TRBJ2-3,TRBV6-5,TRBD2,ASPRGTSDTDTQY
10,TRBJ1-6,TRBV12-3/TRBV12-4,TRBD1,ASKTGFNTLH
12,TRBJ2-1,TRBV19,TRBD1,ASADRASYNEQF
9,TRBJ2-4,TRBV5-6,TRBD1,ASSLKGAAS
11,TRBJ1-2,TRBV3-1/TRBV3-2,TRBD1,ASSGTGVYGYT
13,TRBJ1-2,TRBV7-6,-,ASSRTPRGDYGYT
12,TRBJ1-5,TRBV7-2,-,ASSLGARNQPQH
14,TRBJ2-2,TRBV11-3,-,ASSRIPGSNTGELF
15,TRBJ2-5,TRBV12-1,-,ASSFYLPTSDQETQY
14,TRBJ1-3,TRBV5-1,TRBD1,ASSREGQGFGNTIY
11,TRBJ1-1,TRBV6-4,-,ASSRDWNTEAF
15,TRBJ2-1,TRBV27,TRBD1,ASSLSSGTGFPNEQF
16,TRBJ2-6,TRBV4-3,-,ASSQEVAGTRGANVLT
10,TRBJ1-2,TRBV12-3/TRBV12-4,-,ASSLVPGGYT
13,TRBJ2-7,TRBV18,TRBD2,ASSSGLAGVFEQY
14,TRBJ1-3,TRBV27,-,ASRPTGGYSGNTIY
11,TRBJ2-7,TRBV10-3,TRBD1,ASQGQDVYEQY